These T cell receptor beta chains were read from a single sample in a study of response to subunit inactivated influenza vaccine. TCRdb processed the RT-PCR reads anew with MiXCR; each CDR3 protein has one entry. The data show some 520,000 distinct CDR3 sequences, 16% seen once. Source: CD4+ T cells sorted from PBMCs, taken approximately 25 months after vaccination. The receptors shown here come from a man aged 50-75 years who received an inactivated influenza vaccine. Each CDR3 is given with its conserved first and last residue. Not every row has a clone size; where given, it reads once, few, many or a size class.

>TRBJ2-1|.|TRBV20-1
CSARVLAGAHSYNEQFF
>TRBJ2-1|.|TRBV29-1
CSVEELAGGYNEQFF
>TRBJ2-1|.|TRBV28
CASSPGLHEQFF
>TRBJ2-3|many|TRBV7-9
CASSFRGGTNTDTQYF
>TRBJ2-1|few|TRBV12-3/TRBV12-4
CASSTRGGYNEQFF
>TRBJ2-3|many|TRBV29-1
CSVLAGGTDTQYF
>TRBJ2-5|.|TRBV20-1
CSASSSRIYETQYF
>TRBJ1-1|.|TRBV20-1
CSARGGGNTEAFF
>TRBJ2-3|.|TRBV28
CASSSTGLAGTDTQYF
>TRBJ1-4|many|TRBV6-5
CASSYKLQGVTNEKLFF
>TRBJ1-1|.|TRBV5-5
CASSRRQGARSTEAFF
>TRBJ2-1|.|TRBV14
CASSHITGLAGYNEQFF
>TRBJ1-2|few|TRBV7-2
CASSLVGGGGYGYTF
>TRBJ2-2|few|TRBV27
CASSLFPGSTGELFF
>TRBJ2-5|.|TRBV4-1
CASSTGRLGETQYF
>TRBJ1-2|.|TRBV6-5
CASSSPGHYGYTF
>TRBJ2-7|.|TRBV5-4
CASSDLAGRSYEQYF
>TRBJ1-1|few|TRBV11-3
CASSLGTRDRGFNTEAFF
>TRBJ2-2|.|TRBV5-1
CASSSDPVGGELFF
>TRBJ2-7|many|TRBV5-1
CASSLSGSVYEQYF
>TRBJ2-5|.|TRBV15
CATSRGPGILETQYF
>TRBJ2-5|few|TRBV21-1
CASSFGTGFAQETQYF
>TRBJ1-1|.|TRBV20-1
CSARDPRGHTEAFF
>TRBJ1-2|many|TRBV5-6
CASSLQGYYGYTF
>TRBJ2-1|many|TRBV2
CASSRVEQFF
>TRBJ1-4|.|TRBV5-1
CASSWGQTVNEKLFF
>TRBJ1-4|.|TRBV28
CASSAWGKLFF
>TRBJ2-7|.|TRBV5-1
CASSSLRGRGNEQYF
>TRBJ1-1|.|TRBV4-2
CASSSLGAGAGTEAFF
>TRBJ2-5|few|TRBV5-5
CASSTAPGSQETQYF
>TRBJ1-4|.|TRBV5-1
CASSLDTANEKLFF
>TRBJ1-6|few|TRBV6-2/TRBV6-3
CATGQGDSPLHF
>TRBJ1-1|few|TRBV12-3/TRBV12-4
CASTRGQGGTEAFF
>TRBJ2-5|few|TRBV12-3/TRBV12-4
CASTTIGLARETQYF
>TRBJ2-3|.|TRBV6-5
CASSYRAPSTDTQYF
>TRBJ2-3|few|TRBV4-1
CASSQEVRSDTQYF
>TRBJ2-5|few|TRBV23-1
CATVAGQETQYF
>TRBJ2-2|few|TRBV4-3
CASSQDVSRANTGELFF
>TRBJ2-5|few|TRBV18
CASSPRPMETQYF
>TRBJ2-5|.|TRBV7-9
CASSPGPTSGETQYF
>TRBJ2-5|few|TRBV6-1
CASTGSGRVGETQYF